The source of this T cell receptor beta chain is a study of tumor-infiltrating lymphocytes in primary liver carcinoma. Synthesis of TCR beta cDNA was carried out from around 500 ng total RNA with a constant-region primer. Slightly modified ARM-PCR with three nested multiplex PCR rounds yielded TCR beta libraries. TCRdb ran MiXCR on the multiplex PCR reads and lists one entry per CDR3 protein. The table shows 300,000 to 350,000 distinct CDR3 sequences, with about three fifths occurring only once. The researchers obtained blood RNA from unsorted whole blood and also extracted germline DNA. The TCR comes from a woman under 40 with primary liver carcinoma and hepatitis B virus infection. The sample consisted of peripheral blood.

For the CDR3, the DNA is TGTGCCAGCAGCCAGAGACTAGCGGAGGGCGGGCCTTACAATGAGCAGTTCTTC. It specifies CASSQRLAEGGPYNEQFF. The gene calls are TRBV6-2 or TRBV6-3 and TRBJ2-1; 9 bases are shared with TRBD2. Germline loops: CDR1 MNHEY, CDR2 SVGEGT. CDR3 length: 18 amino acids. After removal of 6 bases from V and 4 bases from J, the junction contained 16 bases not matched to a gene.